The next 9 T cell receptor beta chains were all read from a single sample in a study of blood T cell repertoires in COVID-19. Data came from immunoSEQ multiplex PCR; TCRdb stores just in-frame clones and leaves some out. The table has tens of thousands of clones, around 90% seen once. Sequenced input: peripheral blood. These receptors all stem from a man aged 45 to 65 with active COVID-19.

This chain joins TRBV4-2 and TRBJ2-5; D may be TRBD1 (6 bases). From germline, CDR1 is LGHNA and CDR2 YNFKEQ. CDR3 length: 15 amino acids. V was shortened by 3 bases and J by 4 bases, with 15 bases between the two germline ends. CDR3 residues: CASSQGAEARETQYF. The CDR3 region has the DNA TGTGCCAGCAGCCAGGGGGCCGAAGCCCGAGAGACCCAGTACTTC.

This clone was seen more than once but under ten times. The CDR3 is CASSAEVGEQYF. In nucleotides, the CDR3 is TGCGCCAGCAGCGCGGAGGTAGGCGAGCAGTACTTC. This chain connects TRBV5-1 to TRBJ2-7; possible D gene TRBD2, 5 bases. The CDR3 consists of 12 residues. CDR1 is SGHRS, CDR2 YFSETQ, per germline. The germline V and J ends were trimmed by 4 bases and 6 bases, with 11 bases remaining between them.

The chain uses TRBV5-8 and TRBJ1-3; D gene ambiguous. Germline V gives CDR1 SGHTS, CDR2 YDEGEE. V shed 3 bases and J shed 0 bases, with 13 bases lying between them. The CDR3 loop spans 16 amino acids. CDR3 sequence (DNA): TGTGCCAGCAGCTGGGAGCTCGGGGTCTCTGGAAACACCATATATTTT. Translation gives CASSWELGVSGNTIYF. The full variable domain, with the rest looked up from reference TRBV5-8 and TRBJ1-3, is EAGVTQSPTHLIKTRGQQATLRCSPISGHTSVYWYQQALGLGLQFLLWYDEGEERNRGNFPPRFSGRQFPNYSSELNVNALELEDSALYLCASSWELGVSGNTIYFGEGSWLTVV.

The rearrangement links TRBV12-5 to TRBJ1-6; a weak D match, TRBD1 (5 bases). This CDR3 has 12 residues. Trimming removed 7 bases at V and 7 bases at J, with 8 bases between. CDR1 is LGHNT and CDR2 is FRNRAP in the germline V gene. The CDR3 nucleotides are TGTGCTAGTGAGGGGTGGAATTCACCCCTCCACTTT. Protein sequence: CASEGWNSPLHF.

This rearrangement joins TRBV4-1 to TRBJ2-3; D unclear. Germline loops: CDR1 MGHRA, CDR2 YSYEKL. CDR3 size: 15 residues. The V end lost 2 bases, the J end lost 1 base, and 10 bases lay between the germline ends. The DNA for the CDR3 is TGCGCCAGCAGCCAATACGCAGGCCGCACAGATACGCAGTATTTT. Amino acids: CASSQYAGRTDTQYF.

This chain links TRBV3-1 (or the pseudogene TRBV3-2) with TRBJ2-2; weak D call: TRBD1 (6 bases). Germline V gene sequence: CDR1 LGHDT, CDR2 YNNKEL (reference sequence). The CDR3 is made up of 15 amino acids. Trimming pared 1 base from V and 3 bases from J, leaving 9 bases between. In DNA form, the CDR3 reads TGTGCCAGCAGCCAAGTCTACAGGGACACCGGGGAGCTGTTTTTT. Amino acid sequence: CASSQVYRDTGELFF.

This clone is a singleton in its sample. The rearrangement uses TRBV5-1 and TRBJ1-1; TRBD1 agrees at 9 bases. CDR1 is SGHRS and CDR2 is YFSETQ in the germline V gene. Trimming cost V 4 bases and J 12 bases; bases outside gene matches: 10. The length of the CDR3 is 13 residues. The CDR3 region is CASSRDREGDTFF. CDR3 sequence (DNA): TGCGCCAGCAGCAGGGACAGGGAAGGGGACACTTTCTTT.

The chain carries TRBV20-1 and TRBJ2-2; perhaps TRBD2 as D (6 bases). V lost 3 bases and J lost 6, with 11 bases in between. CDR1 and CDR2 (germline): DFQATT, SNEGSKA (reference sequence). The length of the CDR3 is 13 residues. CDR3 coding DNA: TGCAGTGCTAGTGAACGGAGGGCCGGGGAGCTGTTTTTT. Protein product: CSASERRAGELFF.

The genes are TRBV19 and TRBJ2-6; 11 bases fit TRBD2. V trimming: 9 bases; J trimming: 0 bases; junction bases outside the gene matches: 4. Germline loops: CDR1 LNHDA, CDR2 SQIVND (reference sequence). The CDR3 loop spans 16 amino acids. CDR3 protein: CASTLAGGSGANVLTF. CDR3 sequence (DNA): TGTGCCAGCACCCTAGCGGGGGGCTCTGGGGCCAACGTCCTGACTTTC.